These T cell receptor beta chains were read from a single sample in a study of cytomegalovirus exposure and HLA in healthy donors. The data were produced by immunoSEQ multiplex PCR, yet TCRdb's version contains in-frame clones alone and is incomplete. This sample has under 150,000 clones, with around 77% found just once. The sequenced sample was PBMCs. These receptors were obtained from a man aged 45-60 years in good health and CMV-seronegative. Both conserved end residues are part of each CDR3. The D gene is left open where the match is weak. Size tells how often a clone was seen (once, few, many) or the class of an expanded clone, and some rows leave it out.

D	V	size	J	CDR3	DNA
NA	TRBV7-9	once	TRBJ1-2	CSSSEQRDGYTF	TGTTCCAGCAGCGAGCAGCGGGATGGCTACACCTTC
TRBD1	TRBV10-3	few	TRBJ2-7	CAIRDRVMDEQYF	TGTGCCATCAGGGACAGGGTAATGGACGAGCAGTACTTC
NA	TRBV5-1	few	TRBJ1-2	CASSLVEENYGYTF	TGCGCCAGCAGCTTGGTTGAGGAAAACTATGGCTACACCTTC
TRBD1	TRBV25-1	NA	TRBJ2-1	CATGGQAKAQFF	TGTGCCACTGGAGGACAGGCCAAAGCGCAGTTCTTC
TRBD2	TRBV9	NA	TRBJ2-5	CASSRGGDETQYF	TGTGCCAGCAGCCGGGGGGGGGATGAGACCCAGTACTTC
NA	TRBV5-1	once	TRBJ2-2	CASSAMTAAGELFF	TGCGCCAGCAGCGCCATGACGGCGGCCGGGGAGCTGTTTTTT
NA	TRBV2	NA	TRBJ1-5	CASSRGPSVNQPQHF	TGTGCCAGCAGCAGGGGCCCCTCAGTCAATCAGCCCCAGCATTTT
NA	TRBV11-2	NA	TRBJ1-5	CASSLVPGFSNQPQHF	TGTGCCAGCAGCTTAGTGCCAGGGTTTAGCAATCAGCCCCAGCATTTT
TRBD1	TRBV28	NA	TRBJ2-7	CASSFVGQGVLSYEQYF	TGTGCCAGCAGTTTCGTGGGACAGGGCGTTTTATCCTACGAGCAGTACTTC
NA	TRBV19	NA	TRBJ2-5	CASSPGYQETQYF	TGTGCCAGTAGTCCCGGGTACCAAGAGACCCAGTACTTC
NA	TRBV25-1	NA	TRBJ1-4	CASSDYRAGEKLFF	TGTGCCAGCAGTGATTACAGGGCAGGCGAAAAACTGTTTTTT
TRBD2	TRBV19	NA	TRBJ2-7	CASRTSGKSYEQYF	TGTGCCAGTAGGACTAGCGGGAAATCCTACGAGCAGTACTTC
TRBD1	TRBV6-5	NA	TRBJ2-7	CASSLGQTYEQYF	TGTGCCAGCAGCCTGGGACAGACCTACGAGCAGTACTTC
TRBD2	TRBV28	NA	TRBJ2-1	CASSLTGTSHNEQFF	TGTGCCAGCAGCCTAACCGGGACTAGCCACAATGAGCAGTTCTTC
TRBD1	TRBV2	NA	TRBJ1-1	CASSAGQGFAFF	TGTGCCAGCAGTGCCGGACAGGGGTTTGCTTTCTTT
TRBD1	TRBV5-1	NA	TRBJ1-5	CARTGGNQPQHF	TGCGCCAGGACAGGGGGCAATCAGCCCCAGCATTTT
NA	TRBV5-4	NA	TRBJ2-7	CASSENNRVSYEQYF	TGTGCCAGCAGCGAAAACAACAGGGTCTCCTACGAGCAGTACTTC
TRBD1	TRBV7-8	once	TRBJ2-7	CASSLTPTGSSYEQYF	TGTGCCAGCAGCTTAACCCCGACAGGGAGCTCCTACGAGCAGTACTTC
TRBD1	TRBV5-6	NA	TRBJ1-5	CASSFWTGSSNQPQHF	TGTGCCAGCAGCTTTTGGACAGGGAGTAGCAATCAGCCCCAGCATTTT
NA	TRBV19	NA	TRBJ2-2	CASSIRTANTGELFF	TGTGCCAGTAGTATTCGGACAGCGAACACCGGGGAGCTGTTTTTT
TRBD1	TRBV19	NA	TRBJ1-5	CASSTLGQGGQPQHF	TGTGCCAGTAGTACCCTCGGACAGGGGGGTCAGCCCCAGCATTTT
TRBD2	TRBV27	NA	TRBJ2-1	CASSLYGTSGNEQFF	TGTGCCAGCAGTTTATATGGGACTAGCGGAAATGAGCAGTTCTTC
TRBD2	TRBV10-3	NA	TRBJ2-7	CAISGGTSGSYEQYF	TGTGCCATCAGTGGGGGGACTAGCGGGAGCTACGAGCAGTACTTC
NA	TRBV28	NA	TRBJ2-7	CASSSGLLAYEQYF	TGTGCCAGCAGTTCGGGACTCCTAGCCTACGAGCAGTACTTC
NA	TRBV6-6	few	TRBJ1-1	CASSTGENTEAFF	TGTGCCAGCAGTACCGGGGAGAACACTGAAGCTTTCTTT
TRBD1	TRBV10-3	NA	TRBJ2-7	CAISRDRGYEQYF	TGTGCCATCAGCCGGGACAGGGGCTACGAGCAGTACTTC
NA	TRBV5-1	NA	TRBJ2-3	CASSSPSELDTQYF	TGCGCCAGCAGCTCCCCTAGCGAGCTTGATACGCAGTATTTT
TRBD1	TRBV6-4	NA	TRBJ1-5	CASSPGTGESNQPQHF	TGTGCCAGCAGTCCTGGGACAGGGGAAAGCAATCAGCCCCAGCATTTT
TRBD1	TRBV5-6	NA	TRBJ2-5	CASSFTGTGGETQYF	TGTGCCAGCAGCTTTACCGGGACAGGGGGAGAGACCCAGTACTTC
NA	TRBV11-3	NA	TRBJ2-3	CASSSPGTDTQYF	TGTGCCAGCAGTTCCCCCGGCACAGATACGCAGTATTTT
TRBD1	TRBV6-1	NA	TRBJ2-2	CASTPGTANTGELFF	TGTGCCAGTACTCCCGGGACAGCGAACACCGGGGAGCTGTTTTTT
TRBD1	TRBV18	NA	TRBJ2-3	CASSPGQGTDTQYF	TGTGCCAGCTCACCGGGACAGGGGACAGATACGCAGTATTTT
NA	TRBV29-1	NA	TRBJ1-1	CSVVILGGNTEAFF	TGCAGCGTCGTAATTTTGGGGGGGAACACTGAAGCTTTCTTT
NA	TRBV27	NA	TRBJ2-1	CASSLSLTRGTYNEQFF	TGTGCCAGCAGTTTATCTTTGACTCGTGGTACCTACAATGAGCAGTTCTTC
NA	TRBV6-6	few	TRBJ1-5	CASSYTGGGNQPQHF	TGTGCCAGCAGTTACACGGGGGGTGGCAATCAGCCCCAGCATTTT
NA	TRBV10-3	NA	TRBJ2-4	CAISSKEAKNIQYF	TGTGCCATCAGCTCGAAAGAGGCCAAAAACATTCAGTACTTC
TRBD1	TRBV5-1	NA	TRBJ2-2	CASSPGTVRNTGELFF	TGCGCCAGCAGCCCAGGGACAGTGAGAAACACCGGGGAGCTGTTTTTT
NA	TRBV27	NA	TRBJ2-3	CASSLGGASSRYF	TGTGCCAGCAGTTTAGGGGGGGCTTCCTCGAGGTATTTT
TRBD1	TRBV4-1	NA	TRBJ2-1	CASSHPKGGTGWRNEQFF	TGCGCCAGCAGCCACCCAAAGGGCGGGACAGGGTGGAGGAATGAGCAGTTCTTC
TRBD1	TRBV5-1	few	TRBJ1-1	CASSRLSQGGTEAFF	TGCGCCAGCAGCCGTCTCTCCCAGGGGGGAACTGAAGCTTTCTTT
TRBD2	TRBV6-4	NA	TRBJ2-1	CASTPGLALYNEQFF	TGTGCCAGCACCCCGGGACTAGCGCTGTACAATGAGCAGTTCTTC
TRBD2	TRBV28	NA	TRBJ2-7	CASSPGLAGRNSYEQYF	TGTGCCAGCAGTCCGGGACTAGCGGGACGTAACTCCTACGAGCAGTACTTC
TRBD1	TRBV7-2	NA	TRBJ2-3	CASGKGQGDTQYF	TGTGCCAGCGGGAAAGGACAGGGCGATACGCAGTATTTT
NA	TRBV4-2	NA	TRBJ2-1	CASSQDGLESSYNEQFF	TGTGCCAGCAGCCAAGATGGACTGGAGAGCTCCTACAATGAGCAGTTCTTC
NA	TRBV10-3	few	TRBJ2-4	CAISESSTTTKNIQYF	TGTGCCATCAGTGAGTCGAGTACTACGACTAAAAACATTCAGTACTTC